The clone carrying this TCR beta chain has only a few counts. Its antigen remains unidentified. This sample is part of a study of beta chain features in type 1 diabetes. The overall study: Examined across all samples were about 99,000,000 sorted cells. Whole-study results and caveats: Among patients with Type 1 diabetes, TCRB CDR3s were moderately but significantly shorter in every one of the four CD4+ subsets. Any PCR bias toward short templates would affect both groups alike.

A sort by CD45RO/CCR7/CD25/CD127/CD95/CD27 yielded CD4+ naive, central memory, regulatory and stem cell-like memory cells. Expressed TCRB transcripts were sequenced because the entire RNA isolate underwent reverse transcription. TCRdb keeps only in-frame clones here, not all; method: immunoSEQ multiplex PCR. The sample lists 300,000 or so clones, roughly 14% occurring once. V lost 5 bases, J lost 7 bases, and 12 bases lay in between. The CDR3 consists of 13 residues. Germline values: CDR1 SGHAT, CDR2 FQNNGV. This sequence originates from a woman aged 18 to 35 with type 1 diabetes. The specimen was naive CD4+ T cells from blood. The J gene is TRBJ2-1, the V gene TRBV11-2, with a possible D match to TRBD1 (6 bases). The CDR3 coding sequence is TGTGCCAGCAGCCCCAGACAGGAGAATGAGCAGTTCTTC. Residues: CASSPRQENEQFF.